These 27 T cell receptor beta chains came from one sample sequenced in a study of T cell changes during pregnancy in multiple sclerosis. Sequencing used immunoSEQ multiplex PCR; TCRdb keeps in-frame clones, though not all of them. The sample has around 57,000 clones, approximately 90% seen once. Sequenced material: peripheral blood, taken in the second trimester of pregnancy. These TCRs come from a female donor with multiple sclerosis, enrolled in a pregnancy study.

CDR3 nucleotides: TGTGCCAGCAGCGCCCGACAGGGACCCAATGAAAAACTGTTTTTT. Its translation is CASSARQGPNEKLFF. The chain is built from TRBV7-9 and TRBJ1-4; TRBD1 matches 7 bases. The germline CDR1 and CDR2 sequences are SEHNR and FQNEAQ (reference sequence). The CDR3 consists of 15 residues. Trimming cost V 5 bases and J 5 bases; bases outside gene matches: 8.

The rearrangement uses TRBV27 and TRBJ2-1; tentative D call: TRBD2 (6 bases). V was cut by 8 bases and J by 0 bases, with 14 bases left in between. CDR1 and CDR2 from the germline V gene are MNHEY and SMNVEV (reference sequence). CDR3 length equals 15 residues. CDR3 protein: CASCPGVPSYNEQFF. The CDR3 DNA reads as TGTGCCAGCTGCCCGGGGGTTCCCTCCTACAATGAGCAGTTCTTC.

The J gene is TRBJ1-2, the V gene TRBV2; a weak D match, TRBD1 (6 bases). This CDR3 is 13 amino acids long. Germline CDR1 is SNHLY and CDR2 is FYNNEI. The ends were cut back, 6 bases at V and 8 bases at J, with 16 bases in the middle. CDR3 region: CASSRDISIGYTF. The CDR3 region has the DNA TGTGCCAGCAGCCGGGACATCTCAATCGGCTACACCTTC.

The chain recombines TRBV19 with TRBJ1-1; tentative D call: TRBD1 (5 bases). The CDR3 is 12 residues long. Per the germline V gene, CDR1 is LNHDA and CDR2 is SQIVND (reference sequence). V dropped 4 bases and J dropped 4 bases, with 7 bases sitting between them. CDR3 in DNA: TGTGCCAGTAGTAACGGGGGCACTGAAGCTTTCTTT. This gives the protein CASSNGGTEAFF.

The chain links TRBV10-3 to TRBJ1-2; 8 positions agree with TRBD1. Germline V lookup: CDR1 ENHRY, CDR2 SYGVKD. Unmatched junction bases numbered 6, after V lost 4 bases and J lost 5 bases. The CDR3 runs 14 residues. CDR3 in DNA: TGTGCCATCAGTGGGACAGGGAATTTTTATGGCTACACCTTC. Protein sequence: CAISGTGNFYGYTF.

In this sample, this clone turned up once. The rearrangement joins TRBV18 to TRBJ1-5; possible D gene TRBD1, 6 bases. Germline V CDR1 and CDR2: KGHSH, LQKENI. This CDR3 spans 17 amino acids. V was shortened by 4 bases and J by 0 bases, with 16 bases between the two germline ends. CDR3 sequence (DNA): TGTGCCAGCTCACAGGTATCGGGACATCTTAGCAATCAGCCCCAGCATTTT. Encoded protein: CASSQVSGHLSNQPQHF.

V and J are TRBV9 and TRBJ1-4; D remains unclear. The CDR3 runs to 18 residues. The V end lost 0 bases, the J end lost 1 base, and 16 bases lay between the germline ends. Per germline, CDR1 SGDLS and CDR2 YYNGEE. The CDR3 sequence is CASSVAGELMETNEKLFF. The CDR3 DNA sequence: TGTGCCAGCAGCGTAGCTGGGGAGCTAATGGAAACTAATGAAAAACTGTTTTTT.

The chain carries TRBV6-6 and TRBJ2-5, with 9 bases aligning to TRBD2. Per germline, CDR1 MNHNY and CDR2 SVGAGI (reference sequence). The CDR3 totals 13 residues. V lost 7 bases and J lost 4; bases outside the gene matches: 4. The CDR3 nucleotides are TGTGCCAGCATGTTAGCGGGGGCAGAGACCCAGTACTTC. This translates into CASMLAGAETQYF.

In its sample, this clone was seen once. CDR3 in amino acids: CASSPDPGPTGELFF. CDR3 bases: TGCGCCAGCAGCCCGGATCCGGGTCCCACCGGGGAGCTGTTTTTT. J is TRBJ2-2 and V is TRBV5-1; no reliable D call. CDR3 length: 15 residues. The V and J ends lost 4 bases and 4 bases respectively, with 14 bases between them. The V gene's germline CDR1 is SGHRS and CDR2 YFSETQ.

The chain combines TRBV5-1 with TRBJ2-3; no reliable D call. This CDR3 has 14 residues. Between the trimmed V and J ends, which lost 0 bases and 4 bases, there was a span of 9 bases. Germline CDR1 SGHRS, CDR2 YFSETQ. The CDR3 DNA reads as TGCGCCAGCAGCTTGGTAGGCCAGGCAGATACGCAGTATTTT. Translating gives CASSLVGQADTQYF.

J is TRBJ2-6 and V is TRBV2; D gene unclear. Deletions cut 5 bases from V and 1 base from J, with 6 bases between. Germline loops: CDR1 SNHLY, CDR2 FYNNEI. This CDR3 has 14 residues. The CDR3 DNA sequence: TGTGCCAGCAGTTCGCAGTCTGGGGCCAACGTCCTGACTTTC. Protein product: CASSSQSGANVLTF.

The chain joins TRBV6-5 to TRBJ2-2; D perhaps matches TRBD2 (6 bases). V lost 8 bases and J 0 bases, leaving 13 bases between the germline ends. Germline CDR1 MNHEY, CDR2 SVGAGI. This CDR3 region has 15 residues. This chain's CDR3 is CASLAGLTNTGELFF. CDR3 nucleotide sequence: TGTGCCAGCCTGGCGGGGTTAACGAACACCGGGGAGCTGTTTTTT.

The V gene is TRBV5-6, the J gene TRBJ2-7; TRBD2 is a possible D gene (6 bases). Germline V gene lookup returns CDR1 SGHDT and CDR2 YYEEEE. The V end lost 4 bases, the J end lost 5 bases, and 19 bases lay between the germline ends. The CDR3 is 15 residues long. The CDR3 nucleotides are TGTGCCAGCAGCCAATCCGGGGCGGGGTCCGACGAGCAGTACTTC. It codes for CASSQSGAGSDEQYF.

The chain has TRBV5-6 and TRBJ1-1, with D hard to call. Per the germline V gene, CDR1 is SGHDT and CDR2 is YYEEEE. Trimming removed 4 bases from V and 3 bases from J, with 10 bases in between. CDR3 length: 13 residues. The CDR3 nucleotides read TGTGCCAGCAGCGACACAACCTACACTGAAGCTTTCTTT. It encodes CASSDTTYTEAFF. The whole variable domain, filled in from reference TRBV5-6 and TRBJ1-1, reads DAGVTQSPTHLIKTRGQQVTLRCSPKSGHDTVSWYQQALGQGPQFIFQYYEEEERQRGNFPDRFSGHQFPNYSSELNVNALLLGDSALYLCASSDTTYTEAFFGQGTRLTVV.

The CDR3 DNA follows: TGCAGCGTTCGCCACCGGCTCGCGACAAACACTGAAGCTTTCTTT. Translation: CSVRHRLATNTEAFF. This rearrangement joins TRBV29-1 to TRBJ1-1; no clear D. The CDR3 runs to 15 residues. V lost 5 bases to trimming and J lost 2 bases, with 18 bases between them. Germline CDR1 SQVTM, CDR2 ANQGSEA.

This chain connects TRBV10-3 to TRBJ1-5; D is perhaps TRBD1 (6 bases). V was shortened by 10 bases and J by 0 bases, with 19 bases between the two germline ends. The germline CDR1 and CDR2 sequences are ENHRY and SYGVKD. The CDR3 consists of 16 residues. The CDR3 coding sequence is TGTGCCACAGGATTCCCGGACAGTTATAGCAATCAGCCCCAGCATTTT. Residues: CATGFPDSYSNQPQHF.

This sequence joins TRBV7-6 and TRBJ1-2; D possibly corresponds to TRBD1 (6 bases). Germline V gene data show CDR1 as SGHVS and CDR2 as FNYEAQ. This CDR3 contains 14 residues. V was cut by 5 bases and J by 0 bases, with 10 bases left in between. The CDR3, as DNA: TGTGCCAGCAGCCCCCGGGACACTAACTATGGCTACACCTTC. Amino acid sequence: CASSPRDTNYGYTF.

The J gene is TRBJ1-2, the V gene TRBV9; 7 nucleotides agree with TRBD1. This CDR3 is 14 amino acids long. Germline trimming cut 6 bases from V and 1 base from J; bases unmatched to any gene: 6. Looked up from germline, CDR1 is SGDLS and CDR2 is YYNGEE. The CDR3 coding sequence is TGTGCCAGCACCCCAGGGGGAGGTAACTATGGCTACACCTTC. This codes for CASTPGGGNYGYTF.

This sequence joins TRBV5-1 and TRBJ1-1; 8 positions agree with TRBD1. From germline, CDR1 is SGHRS and CDR2 YFSETQ. This CDR3 has 13 residues. Trimming at V came to 2 bases and at J to 11 bases, leaving 8 bases not matched to a gene. The CDR3, as DNA: TGCGCCAGCAGCTTCCGCAGGGGGCAGGAGGCTTTCTTT. Translating gives CASSFRRGQEAFF. Full variable domain (remainder filled in from reference TRBV5-1 and TRBJ1-1): KAGVTQTPRYLIKTRGQQVTLSCSPISGHRSVSWYQQTPGQGLQFLFEYFSETQRNKGNFPGRFSGRQFSNSRSEMNVSTLELGDSALYLCASSFRRGQEAFFGQGTRLTVV.

The gene calls are TRBV29-1 and TRBJ1-6; 8 bases line up with TRBD1. CDR1 is SQVTM, CDR2 ANQGSEA, per germline. The CDR3 is 13 amino acids. Trimming at V came to 6 bases and at J to 7 bases, leaving 5 bases not matched to a gene. CDR3 in amino acids: CSVGTGVNSPLHF. CDR3 bases: TGCAGCGTGGGGACAGGAGTAAATTCACCCCTCCACTTT.

CDR3 sequence: CASSSRQMNTEAFF. The CDR3 nucleotides read TGTGCCAGCAGCTCCCGACAGATGAACACTGAAGCTTTCTTT. J is TRBJ1-1 and V is TRBV5-5; maybe TRBD1 (5 bases). V lost 3 bases, J lost 0 bases, and 9 bases lay in between. CDR3 length: 14 amino acids. The germline CDR1 and CDR2 sequences are SGHKS and YYEKEE (reference sequence).

The J gene is TRBJ1-6, the V gene TRBV5-1, with 7 bases lining up with TRBD1. V shed 2 bases, J shed 8 bases, and the junction held 4 bases outside the gene matches. The CDR3 runs to 14 residues. CDR1 SGHRS and CDR2 YFSETQ come from the germline V gene. The CDR3 region is CASSLGQGDSPLHF. The CDR3 DNA is TGCGCCAGCAGCTTAGGTCAGGGGGATTCACCCCTCCACTTT.

In nucleotides, the CDR3 is TGCGCCAGCAGCCTCTCTATAGAGAGGCGGGGGACCTCCTACAATGAGCAGTTCTTC. This codes for CASSLSIERRGTSYNEQFF. This chain connects TRBV5-1 to TRBJ2-1, with 7 nucleotides matching TRBD2. Germline V CDR1 and CDR2: SGHRS, YFSETQ. The CDR3 extends over 19 amino acids. V shed 4 bases, J shed 0 bases, and the junction held 16 bases outside the gene matches.

The chain is built from TRBV9 and TRBJ2-3; a weak D match, TRBD2 (5 bases). The V end was cut by 0 bases, the J end by 3 bases, with 11 bases between. Germline V gene lookup returns CDR1 SGDLS and CDR2 YYNGEE. There are 15 residues in the CDR3. CDR3 nucleotides: TGTGCCAGCAGCGTAGAAGACGGGGAAACAGATACGCAGTATTTT. It translates to CASSVEDGETDTQYF.

The chain couples TRBV7-8 to TRBJ1-5; D is unresolved. Germline V gene data show CDR1 as SGHVS and CDR2 as FQNEAQ. The CDR3 consists of 13 residues. Between the trimmed V and J ends, which lost 1 base and 5 bases, there was a span of 6 bases. The CDR3 is CASSLDRDQPQHF. CDR3 sequence (DNA): TGTGCCAGCAGCTTAGACAGAGATCAGCCCCAGCATTTT.

The V call is TRBV5-1, the J call TRBJ1-5, with D perhaps matching TRBD1 (6 bases). The V end lost 0 bases, the J end lost 0 bases, and 10 bases lay between the germline ends. The germline V gene has CDR1 SGHRS and CDR2 YFSETQ. This CDR3 has 16 residues. The chain's CDR3 is CASSLGGGGSNQPQHF. In DNA, the CDR3 is TGCGCCAGCAGCTTGGGAGGGGGGGGTAGCAATCAGCCCCAGCATTTT. The whole variable domain, filled in from reference TRBV5-1 and TRBJ1-5, reads KAGVTQTPRYLIKTRGQQVTLSCSPISGHRSVSWYQQTPGQGLQFLFEYFSETQRNKGNFPGRFSGRQFSNSRSEMNVSTLELGDSALYLCASSLGGGGSNQPQHFGDGTRLSIL.

The rearrangement joins TRBV5-1 to TRBJ1-2, with D maybe TRBD1 (5 bases). Germline CDR1 is SGHRS and CDR2 is YFSETQ. This CDR3 contains 13 residues. The V and J ends lost 4 bases and 3 bases respectively, with 10 bases between them. CDR3 loop: CASSASRDYGYTF. The CDR3 coding sequence is TGCGCCAGCAGCGCCAGCAGGGACTATGGCTACACCTTC.